This TCR beta chain was recovered during a study of T cell responses to AZD1222 COVID-19 vaccine. The repertoire was sequenced with immunoSEQ multiplex PCR; TCRdb's copy has only in-frame clones and lacks some. The sample yields under 95,000 clones, over 70% seen once. The sequence was obtained from an adult in good health. The specimen was peripheral blood, collected on day 0 of AZD1222 vaccination.

CDR3 bases: TGTGCCAGCTCCCGGCATGAGAAGGAGACCCAGTACTTC. It is translated as CASSRHEKETQYF. The V call is TRBV6-5, the J call TRBJ2-5, with D unclear. V was pared by 8 bases and J by 5 bases, with 15 bases between. From germline, CDR1 is MNHEY and CDR2 SVGAGI. The CDR3 is made up of 13 amino acids.